These T cell receptor beta chains were read from a single sample in a study of long-term antiretroviral therapy in people with HIV. Assay: immunoSEQ multiplex PCR; the TCRdb copy retains only in-frame clones and omits some. The sample contains tens of thousands of clones, about 89% of which appear only once. This specimen consisted of unsorted PBMCs, obtained 0.1 years before starting antiretroviral therapy. Source of these receptors: a woman between 50 and 59 years old with HIV. Both conserved end residues are part of each CDR3.

V gene: TRBV9
CDR3 protein: CASSHREGGTDTQYF

V gene: TRBV6-1
CDR3 protein: CASRTSSGFDTQYF

V gene: TRBV5-1
CDR3 protein: CASSLEERGRETQYF

V gene: TRBV18
CDR3 protein: CASSPGQTTGNTIYF

V gene: TRBV7-8
CDR3 protein: CASSTYREGEKLFF

V gene: TRBV9
CDR3 protein: CASSSGTGPPYTF

V gene: TRBV4-1
CDR3 protein: CASSQDPPGPSETQYF

V gene: TRBV18
CDR3 protein: CASSPRQREGKLFF

V gene: TRBV19
CDR3 protein: CASSIGAEANYGYTF

V gene: TRBV7-8
CDR3 protein: CASSLRQGRKLFF

V gene: TRBV6-6
CDR3 protein: CAGLASVGQPQHF

V gene: TRBV7-3
CDR3 protein: CASSLEDYGGTEAFF

V gene: TRBV25-1
CDR3 protein: CASSELKGGLRSF

V gene: TRBV2
CDR3 protein: CASSELRGREKLFF

V gene: TRBV5-4
CDR3 protein: CASSPAKTGVNTEAFF

V gene: TRBV5-5
CDR3 protein: CASSPRAGANEKLFF

V gene: TRBV6-6
CDR3 protein: CASRWTGSTEAFF

V gene: TRBV7-2
CDR3 protein: CASSPQVGASGNTIYF

V gene: TRBV11-2
CDR3 protein: CASSLKSGNEQFF

V gene: TRBV7-6
CDR3 protein: CASSLALNNEQFF

V gene: TRBV12-5
CDR3 protein: CASDPGLAGGVQETQYF

V gene: TRBV2
CDR3 protein: CASSDRGGRLGYTF

V gene: TRBV5-6
CDR3 protein: CASSFGVSGGLIPQQYF

V gene: TRBV18
CDR3 protein: CASSPQSVLDGNTQYF

V gene: TRBV9
CDR3 protein: CASSSTDRGRGNEQFF

V gene: TRBV30
CDR3 protein: CAWSGKRNQPQHF

V gene: TRBV6-5
CDR3 protein: CASSYGNRRDTIYF

V gene: TRBV6-5
CDR3 protein: CASSWGQTQYF

V gene: TRBV6-5
CDR3 protein: CASSNLVDRAGTF

V gene: TRBV9
CDR3 protein: CASSSRLAGGQDTQYF

V gene: TRBV6-5
CDR3 protein: CASIVLAGGTETQYF

V gene: TRBV10-1
CDR3 protein: CASSGPGQGTHEQYF

V gene: TRBV6-6
CDR3 protein: CASSYGDEQFF

V gene: TRBV19
CDR3 protein: CASSIQLAGGYNEQFF

V gene: TRBV7-9
CDR3 protein: CASSLAGVGANVLTF

V gene: TRBV15
CDR3 protein: CATSRVLEKGGEKLFF

V gene: TRBV5-1
CDR3 protein: CASSHDTARSGNTIYF

V gene: TRBV28
CDR3 protein: CASRLGQGVFGEQYF

V gene: TRBV4-2
CDR3 protein: CASSQDLSGGVYEQFF

V gene: TRBV7-2
CDR3 protein: CASSRTTGGLVTQYF

V gene: TRBV19
CDR3 protein: CASTDLSGELFF

V gene: TRBV2
CDR3 protein: CASSVGQVSTDTQYF

V gene: TRBV5-4
CDR3 protein: CASSPPGQGASEQFF

V gene: TRBV12-5
CDR3 protein: CASGLVGGKSNQPQHF

V gene: TRBV7-9
CDR3 protein: CASSSRTGDEEKLFF

V gene: TRBV5-1
CDR3 protein: CASSLSGAATNEKLFF

V gene: TRBV5-1
CDR3 protein: CASSLVGVGRYNSPLHF

V gene: TRBV2
CDR3 protein: CASSPGVPSGNTIYF

V gene: TRBV29-1
CDR3 protein: CSVEGGRRGTEAFF

V gene: TRBV7-2
CDR3 protein: CASSLEFGQAYEQYF

V gene: TRBV5-1
CDR3 protein: CASSLRGQNEKLFF

V gene: TRBV7-2
CDR3 protein: CASSSRDREMNTEAFF

V gene: TRBV7-9
CDR3 protein: CASSPLTSTDTQYF

V gene: TRBV14
CDR3 protein: CASSRRGRLDTQYF